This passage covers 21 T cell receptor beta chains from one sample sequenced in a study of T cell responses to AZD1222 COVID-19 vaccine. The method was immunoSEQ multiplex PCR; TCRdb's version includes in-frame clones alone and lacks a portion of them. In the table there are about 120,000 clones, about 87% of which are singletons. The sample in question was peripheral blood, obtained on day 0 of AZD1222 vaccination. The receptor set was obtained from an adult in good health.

CDR3 bases: TGTGCCAGCAGTTTAGTACCCATAGGGGCGGGAGCTTTCTTT. This translates into CASSLVPIGAGAFF. The V gene is TRBV28, the J gene TRBJ1-1, with D possibly matching TRBD1 (5 bases). CDR1 and CDR2 from the germline V gene are MDHEN and SYDVKM. This CDR3 spans 14 amino acids. The ends were cut back, 2 bases at V and 10 bases at J, with 17 bases in the middle.

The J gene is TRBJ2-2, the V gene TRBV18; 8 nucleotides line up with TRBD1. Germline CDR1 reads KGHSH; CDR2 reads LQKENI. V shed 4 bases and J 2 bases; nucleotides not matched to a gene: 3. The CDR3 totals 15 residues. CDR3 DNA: TGTGCCAGCTCACTGGACAGGGTTAACACCGGGGAGCTGTTTTTT. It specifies CASSLDRVNTGELFF.

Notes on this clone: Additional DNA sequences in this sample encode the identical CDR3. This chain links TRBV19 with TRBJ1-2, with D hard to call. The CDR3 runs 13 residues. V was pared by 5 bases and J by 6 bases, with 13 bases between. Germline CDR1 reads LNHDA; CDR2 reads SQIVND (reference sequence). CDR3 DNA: TGTGCCAGTAGTCTAAGAGAGGTTAATGGCTACACCTTC. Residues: CASSLREVNGYTF.

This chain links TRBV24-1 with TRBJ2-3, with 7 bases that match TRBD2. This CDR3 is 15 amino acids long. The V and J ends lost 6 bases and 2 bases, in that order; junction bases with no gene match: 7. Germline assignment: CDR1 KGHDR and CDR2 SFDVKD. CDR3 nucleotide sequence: TGTGCCACCAGTCAGCGGGGTAAATCCACAGATACGCAGTATTTT. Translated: CATSQRGKSTDTQYF.

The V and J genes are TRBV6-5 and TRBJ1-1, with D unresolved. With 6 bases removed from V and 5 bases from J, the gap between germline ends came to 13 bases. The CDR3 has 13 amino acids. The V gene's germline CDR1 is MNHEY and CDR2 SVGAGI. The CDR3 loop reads CASRQEVETEAFF. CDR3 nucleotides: TGTGCCAGCAGACAAGAAGTGGAGACTGAAGCTTTCTTT.

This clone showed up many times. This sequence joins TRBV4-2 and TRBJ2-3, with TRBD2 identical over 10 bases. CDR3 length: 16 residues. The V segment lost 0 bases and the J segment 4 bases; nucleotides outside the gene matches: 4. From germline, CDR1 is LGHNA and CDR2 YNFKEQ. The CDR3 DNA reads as TGTGCCAGCAGCCAAGATGCAACTAGCGGGGCAGATACGCAGTATTTT. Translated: CASSQDATSGADTQYF.

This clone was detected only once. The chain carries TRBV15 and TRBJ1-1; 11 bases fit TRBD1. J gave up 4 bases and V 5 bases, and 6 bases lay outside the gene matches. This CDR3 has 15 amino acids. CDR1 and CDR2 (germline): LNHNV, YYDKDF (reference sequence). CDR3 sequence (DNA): TGTGCCACCAGCTCCGGGACAGGGGGACGCACTGAAGCTTTCTTT. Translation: CATSSGTGGRTEAFF. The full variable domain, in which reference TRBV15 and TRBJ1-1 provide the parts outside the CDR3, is DAMVIQNPRYQVTQFGKPVTLSCSQTLNHNVMYWYQQKSSQAPKLLFHYYDKDFNNEADTPDNFQSRRPNTSFCFLDIRSPGLGDTAMYLCATSSGTGGRTEAFFGQGTRLTVV.

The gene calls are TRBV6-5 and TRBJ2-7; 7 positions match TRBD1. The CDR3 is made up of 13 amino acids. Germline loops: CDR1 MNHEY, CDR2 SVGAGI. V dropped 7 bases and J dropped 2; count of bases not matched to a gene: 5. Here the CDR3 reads CASKDRRTYEQYF. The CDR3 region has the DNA TGTGCCAGCAAGGACAGGAGAACCTACGAGCAGTACTTC.

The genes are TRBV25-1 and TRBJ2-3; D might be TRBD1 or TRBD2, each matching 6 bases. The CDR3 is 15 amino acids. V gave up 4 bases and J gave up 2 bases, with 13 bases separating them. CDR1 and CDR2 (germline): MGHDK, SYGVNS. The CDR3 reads CASSVIGGPTDTQYF. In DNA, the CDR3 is TGTGCCAGCAGTGTTATAGGGGGGCCCACAGATACGCAGTATTTT.

Written as DNA, the CDR3 is TGTGCCAGCATCAAGCGGGAGTACGAGCAGTACTTC. It translates to CASIKREYEQYF. The chain recombines TRBV6-5 with TRBJ2-7; 8 bases align to TRBD2. The CDR3 runs to 12 residues. Germline V gives CDR1 MNHEY, CDR2 SVGAGI. With 7 bases clipped from V and 4 bases from J, the junction kept 3 bases outside the gene matches.

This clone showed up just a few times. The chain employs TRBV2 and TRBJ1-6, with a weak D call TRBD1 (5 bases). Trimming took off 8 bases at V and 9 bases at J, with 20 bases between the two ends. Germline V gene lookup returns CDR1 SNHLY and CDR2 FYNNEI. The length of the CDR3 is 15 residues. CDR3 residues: CASFPEGVRTSPLHF. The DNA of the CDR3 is TGTGCCAGCTTCCCCGAAGGGGTCCGGACTTCACCCCTCCACTTT.

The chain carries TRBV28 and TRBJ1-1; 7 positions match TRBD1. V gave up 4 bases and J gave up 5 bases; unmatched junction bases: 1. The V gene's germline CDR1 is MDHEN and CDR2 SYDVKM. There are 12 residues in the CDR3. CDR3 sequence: CASSSRGTEAFF. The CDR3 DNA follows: TGTGCCAGCAGTTCCAGGGGGACTGAAGCTTTCTTT.

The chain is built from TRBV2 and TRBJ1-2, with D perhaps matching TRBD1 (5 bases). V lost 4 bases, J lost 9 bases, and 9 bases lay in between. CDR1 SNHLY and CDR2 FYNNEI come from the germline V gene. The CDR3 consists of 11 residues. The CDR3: CASSGQSRYTF. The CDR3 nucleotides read TGTGCCAGCAGTGGACAGTCGCGCTACACCTTC.

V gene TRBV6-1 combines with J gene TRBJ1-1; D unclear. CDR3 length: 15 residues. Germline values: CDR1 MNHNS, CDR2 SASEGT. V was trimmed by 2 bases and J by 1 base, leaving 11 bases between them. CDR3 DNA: TGTGCCAGCAGTGAATTGGCAGGTTCGAACACTGAAGCTTTCTTT. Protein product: CASSELAGSNTEAFF.

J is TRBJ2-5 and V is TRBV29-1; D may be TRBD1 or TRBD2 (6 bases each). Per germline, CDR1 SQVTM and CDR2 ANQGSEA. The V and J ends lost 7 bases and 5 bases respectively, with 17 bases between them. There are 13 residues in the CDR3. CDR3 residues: CSARGGGRETQYF. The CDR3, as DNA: TGCAGCGCCCGTGGTGGGGGGCGGGAGACCCAGTACTTC.

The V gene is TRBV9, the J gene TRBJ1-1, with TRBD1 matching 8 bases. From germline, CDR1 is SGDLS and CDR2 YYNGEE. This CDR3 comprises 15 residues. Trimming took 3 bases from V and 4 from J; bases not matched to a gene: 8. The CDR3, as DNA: TGTGCCAGCAGCGCCTTCAGGGGGCAAAGCACTGAAGCTTTCTTT. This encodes CASSAFRGQSTEAFF. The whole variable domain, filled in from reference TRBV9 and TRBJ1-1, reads DSGVTQTPKHLITATGQRVTLRCSPRSGDLSVYWYQQSLDQGLQFLIQYYNGEERAKGNILERFSAQQFPDLHSELNLSSLELGDSALYFCASSAFRGQSTEAFFGQGTRLTVV.

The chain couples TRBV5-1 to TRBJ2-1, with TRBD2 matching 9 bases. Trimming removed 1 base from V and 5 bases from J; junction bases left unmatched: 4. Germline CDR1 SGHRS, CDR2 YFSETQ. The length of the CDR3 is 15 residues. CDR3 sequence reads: CASSLRRGGNNEQFF. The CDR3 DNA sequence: TGCGCCAGCAGCTTGCGGCGGGGGGGCAACAATGAGCAGTTCTTC.

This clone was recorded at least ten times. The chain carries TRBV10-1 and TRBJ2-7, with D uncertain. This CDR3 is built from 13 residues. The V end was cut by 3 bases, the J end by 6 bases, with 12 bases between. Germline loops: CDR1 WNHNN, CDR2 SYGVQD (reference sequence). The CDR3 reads CASSEDRALEQYF. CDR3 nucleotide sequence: TGCGCCAGCAGTGAAGATAGGGCTCTCGAGCAGTACTTC.

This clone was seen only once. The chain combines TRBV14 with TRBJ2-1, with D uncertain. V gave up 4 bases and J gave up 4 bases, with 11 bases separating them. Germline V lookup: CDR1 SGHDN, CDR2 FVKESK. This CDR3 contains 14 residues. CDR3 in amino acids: CASSLLSRYNEQFF. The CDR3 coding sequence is TGTGCCAGCAGCCTCCTAAGCAGATACAATGAGCAGTTCTTC.

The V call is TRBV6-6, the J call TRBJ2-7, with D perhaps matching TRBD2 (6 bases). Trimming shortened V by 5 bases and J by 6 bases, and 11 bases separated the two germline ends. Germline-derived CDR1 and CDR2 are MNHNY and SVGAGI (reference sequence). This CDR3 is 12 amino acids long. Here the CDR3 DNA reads TGTGCCAGCAGTCAGGAGGGCAGCGAGCAGTACTTC. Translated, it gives CASSQEGSEQYF.

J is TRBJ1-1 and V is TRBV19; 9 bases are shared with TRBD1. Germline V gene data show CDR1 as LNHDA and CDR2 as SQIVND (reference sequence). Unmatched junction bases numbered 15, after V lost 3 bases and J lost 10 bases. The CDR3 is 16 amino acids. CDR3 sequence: CASSIGGTGTLVRAFF. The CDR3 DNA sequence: TGTGCCAGTAGTATTGGGGGGACAGGGACGCTCGTCCGAGCTTTCTTT. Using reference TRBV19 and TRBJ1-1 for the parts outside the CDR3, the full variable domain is DGGITQSPKYLFRKEGQNVTLSCEQNLNHDAMYWYRQDPGQGLRLIYYSQIVNDFQKGDIAEGYSVSREKKESFPLTVTSAQKNPTAFYLCASSIGGTGTLVRAFFGQGTRLTVV.